The 14 T cell receptor beta chains presented below share a single source sample, sequenced in a study of OX40 agonist ivuxolimab in advanced cancers. The table came from immunoSEQ multiplex PCR; TCRdb's copy has only in-frame clones and leaves some out. This table holds approximately 84,000 clones, roughly 94% found once. The sequenced sample was CD4+ or CD8+ T cells sorted from blood, obtained in a trial of the OX40 agonist ivuxolimab. The receptors here all came from an adult with an advanced solid tumor such as melanoma, head and neck, liver or kidney cancer.

This clone appeared once. J is TRBJ2-5 and V is TRBV5-1; 12 positions match TRBD2. Losses at the gene ends were 6 bases for V and 5 bases for J; bases not matched to a gene: 11. The CDR3 totals 16 residues. Germline V gives CDR1 SGHRS, CDR2 YFSETQ. CDR3 nucleotides: TGCGCCAGCAACGGACTAGCGGGATTCGAGGACGAGACCCAGTACTTC. Translation gives CASNGLAGFEDETQYF.

V and J are TRBV27 and TRBJ2-1; no clear D gene. The germline V gene encodes CDR1 MNHEY and CDR2 SMNVEV (reference sequence). The length of the CDR3 is 12 residues. Trimming removed 5 bases from V and 4 bases from J, with 6 bases in between. The CDR3, as DNA: TGTGCCAGCAGTGAACTGTACAATGAGCAGTTCTTC. Translation gives CASSELYNEQFF.

The rearrangement uses TRBV28 and TRBJ2-7, with TRBD1 matching 8 bases. The CDR3 has 16 residues. V dropped 5 bases and J dropped 5; count of bases not matched to a gene: 14. CDR1 MDHEN and CDR2 SYDVKM come from the germline V gene. As DNA, the CDR3 is TGTGCCAGCAGTCGGGATTACAGGGGGATGGATGACGAGCAGTACTTC. As protein: CASSRDYRGMDDEQYF. Full variable domain (missing parts from reference TRBV28 and TRBJ2-7): DVKVTQSSRYLVKRTGEKVFLECVQDMDHENMFWYRQDPGLGLRLIYFSYDVKMKEKGDIPEGYSVSREKKERFSLILESASTNQTSMYLCASSRDYRGMDDEQYFGPGTRLTVT.

The V call is TRBV11-2, the J call TRBJ1-1, with a tentative D call TRBD1 (5 bases). The CDR3 covers 13 residues. Trimming cost V 6 bases and J 5 bases, with 13 bases left between them. Germline values: CDR1 SGHAT, CDR2 FQNNGV. The CDR3 region has the DNA TGTGCCAGCAGGACGGGGGTAGAAACTGAAGCTTTCTTT. Protein: CASRTGVETEAFF.

The chain links TRBV19 to TRBJ2-7, with D unresolved. Germline lookup yields CDR1 LNHDA and CDR2 SQIVND (reference sequence). The CDR3 consists of 14 residues. Trimming shortened V by 1 base and J by 0 bases, and 7 bases separated the two germline ends. The CDR3 loop is CASSIGLGSYEQYF. CDR3 coding DNA: TGTGCCAGTAGTATAGGTTTAGGCTCCTACGAGCAGTACTTC.

This chain links TRBV6-5 with TRBJ2-5; 8 bases align to TRBD2. Germline CDR1 MNHEY, CDR2 SVGAGI. Unmatched junction bases numbered 7, after V lost 5 bases and J lost 5 bases. The CDR3 has 14 residues. DNA for the CDR3: TGTGCCAGCAGTCCGCGGGGGGCGGGGGAGACCCAGTACTTC. It specifies CASSPRGAGETQYF.

The chain recombines TRBV4-1 with TRBJ2-5, with D possibly being TRBD1 (5 bases). The germline gives CDR1 MGHRA, CDR2 YSYEKL. The length of the CDR3 is 14 residues. V was pared by 4 bases and J by 2 bases, with 11 bases between. The CDR3 loop is CASSRDSLQETQYF. The CDR3 DNA is TGCGCCAGCAGCCGAGACAGTTTACAAGAGACCCAGTACTTC.

The chain has TRBV28 and TRBJ2-3, with D unclear. V lost 2 bases and J lost 4, with 10 bases in between. The germline CDR1 and CDR2 sequences are MDHEN and SYDVKM. The length of the CDR3 is 14 residues. The CDR3 nucleotides read TGTGCCAGCAGTTTAGGCCACAGTCCAGATACGCAGTATTTT. The encoded protein is CASSLGHSPDTQYF. Supplemented by reference TRBV28 and TRBJ2-3, the full variable domain reads DVKVTQSSRYLVKRTGEKVFLECVQDMDHENMFWYRQDPGLGLRLIYFSYDVKMKEKGDIPEGYSVSREKKERFSLILESASTNQTSMYLCASSLGHSPDTQYFGPGTRLTVL.

The chain links TRBV7-9 to TRBJ1-2, with a tentative D call TRBD1 (5 bases). This CDR3 region has 15 residues. CDR1 and CDR2 (germline): SEHNR, FQNEAQ (reference sequence). Trimming took 1 base from V and 4 from J, leaving 13 bases between them. The CDR3 DNA follows: TGTGCCAGCAGCTTAGATACAGGCCCACGCTATGGCTACACCTTC. It specifies CASSLDTGPRYGYTF.

The V call is TRBV9, the J call TRBJ1-6; 10 nucleotides align to TRBD1. The junction had 11 bases not matched to a gene; V was cut back by 3 bases and J by 8 bases. This CDR3 is built from 17 residues. From germline, CDR1 is SGDLS and CDR2 YYNGEE. CDR3 protein: CASSGGGTGAVYSPLHF. The CDR3 DNA sequence: TGTGCCAGCAGCGGGGGAGGGACAGGGGCCGTCTATTCACCCCTCCACTTT.

This chain uses TRBV6-1 with TRBJ1-1; D gene unclear. Germline CDR1 and CDR2: MNHNS and SASEGT. This CDR3 contains 13 residues. V lost 2 bases to trimming and J lost 6 bases, with 10 bases between them. CDR3 protein: CASSERWKAEAFF. The CDR3 region has the DNA TGTGCCAGCAGTGAAAGGTGGAAAGCTGAAGCTTTCTTT.

The chain recombines TRBV27 with TRBJ2-7; no clear D. Germline V lookup: CDR1 MNHEY, CDR2 SMNVEV (reference sequence). The CDR3 is 12 amino acids. V lost 7 bases and J lost 4, with 11 bases in between. CDR3 nucleotides: TGTGCCAGCATCTCGAATCTGTACGAGCAGTACTTC. This translates into CASISNLYEQYF.

This clone has only one observation. The chain joins TRBV5-6 to TRBJ1-4; 7 bases map to TRBD1. The CDR3 is 16 amino acids. V shed 3 bases and J 4 bases; nucleotides not matched to a gene: 9. Germline values: CDR1 SGHDT, CDR2 YYEEEE. CDR3 sequence: CASSSYRDSINEKLFF. The DNA of the CDR3 is TGTGCCAGCAGCTCTTACCGGGACAGCATTAATGAAAAACTGTTTTTT. The full variable domain, in which reference TRBV5-6 and TRBJ1-4 provide the parts outside the CDR3, is DAGVTQSPTHLIKTRGQQVTLRCSPKSGHDTVSWYQQALGQGPQFIFQYYEEEERQRGNFPDRFSGHQFPNYSSELNVNALLLGDSALYLCASSSYRDSINEKLFFGSGTQLSVL.

The chain joins TRBV19 to TRBJ2-1; D might be TRBD2 (7 bases). V was shortened by 4 bases and J by 2 bases, with 12 bases between the two germline ends. Germline V lookup: CDR1 LNHDA, CDR2 SQIVND (reference sequence). This CDR3 is built from 15 residues. CDR3 nucleotides: TGTGCCAGTAGTAATCGGGGGGCAACCTACAATGAGCAGTTCTTC. Translated, it gives CASSNRGATYNEQFF.